Reported below is one TCR beta chain. Its antigen is as yet unknown. Germline V lookup: CDR1 MDHEN, CDR2 SYDVKM. This CDR3 comprises 13 residues. Clones were sequenced by immunoSEQ multiplex PCR, and TCRdb holds only the in-frame ones, with some missing. The sample lists under 60,000 clones, approximately 70% occurring once. These data originate in a study of PD-1 blockade in classical Hodgkin lymphoma. Study results and limitations: At C4D1, TCR diversity had climbed significantly for CD4+ cells, though not for CD8+ cells.

Relapse after autologous stem cell transplantation occurred in every patient, and brentuximab vedotin exposure varied. The chain recombines TRBV28 with TRBJ1-3; D call uncertain. The clonotype comes from a human donor with classical Hodgkin lymphoma. The material sequenced was peripheral blood mononuclear cells (PBMCs), taken at baseline. CDR3 sequence (DNA): TGTGCGCCCGGCGGTTTCTCTGGAAACACCATATATTTT. As protein: CAPGGFSGNTIYF.